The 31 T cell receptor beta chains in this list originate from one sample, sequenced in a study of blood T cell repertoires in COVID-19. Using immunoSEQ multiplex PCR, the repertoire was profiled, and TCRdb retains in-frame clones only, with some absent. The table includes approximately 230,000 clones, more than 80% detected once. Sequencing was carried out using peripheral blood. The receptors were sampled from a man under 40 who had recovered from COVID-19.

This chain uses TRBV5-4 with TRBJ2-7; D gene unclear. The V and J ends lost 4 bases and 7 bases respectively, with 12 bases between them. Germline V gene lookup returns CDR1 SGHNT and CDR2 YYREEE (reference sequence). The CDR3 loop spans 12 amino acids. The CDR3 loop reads CASSLDSREQYF. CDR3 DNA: TGTGCCAGCAGCCTTGACTCTCGGGAGCAGTACTTC.

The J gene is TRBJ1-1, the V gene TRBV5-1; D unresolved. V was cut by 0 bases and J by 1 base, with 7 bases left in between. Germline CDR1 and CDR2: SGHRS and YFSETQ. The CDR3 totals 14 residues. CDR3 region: CASSLERGNTEAFF. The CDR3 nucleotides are TGCGCCAGCAGCTTGGAGCGGGGGAACACTGAAGCTTTCTTT.

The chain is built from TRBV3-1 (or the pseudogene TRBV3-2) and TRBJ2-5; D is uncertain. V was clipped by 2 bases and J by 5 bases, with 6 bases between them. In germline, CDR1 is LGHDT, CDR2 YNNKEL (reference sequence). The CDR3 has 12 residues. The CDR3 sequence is CASSQLRETQYF. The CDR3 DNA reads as TGTGCCAGCAGCCAATTACGGGAGACCCAGTACTTC.

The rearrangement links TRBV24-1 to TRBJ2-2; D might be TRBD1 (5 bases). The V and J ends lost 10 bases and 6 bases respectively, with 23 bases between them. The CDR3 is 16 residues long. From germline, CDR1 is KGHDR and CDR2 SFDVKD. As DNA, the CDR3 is TGTGCCACATCCGGAACGGGCAGGGCATTTGCCGGGGAGCTGTTTTTT. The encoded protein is CATSGTGRAFAGELFF.

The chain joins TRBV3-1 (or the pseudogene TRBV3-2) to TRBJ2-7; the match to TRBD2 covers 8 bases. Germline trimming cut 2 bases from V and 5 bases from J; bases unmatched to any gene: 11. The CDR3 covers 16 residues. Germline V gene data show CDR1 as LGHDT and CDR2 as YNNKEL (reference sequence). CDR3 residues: CASSQSLRGAQHEQYF. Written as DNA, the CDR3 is TGTGCCAGCAGCCAAAGCCTGCGGGGGGCGCAACACGAGCAGTACTTC.

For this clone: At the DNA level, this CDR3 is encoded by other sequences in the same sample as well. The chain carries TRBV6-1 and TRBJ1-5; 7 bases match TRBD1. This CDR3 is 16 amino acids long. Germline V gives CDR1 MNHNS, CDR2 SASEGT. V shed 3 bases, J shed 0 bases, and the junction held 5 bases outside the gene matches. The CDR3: CASSEDRRYSNQPQHF. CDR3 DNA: TGTGCCAGCAGTGAGGACAGGCGCTATAGCAATCAGCCCCAGCATTTT.

The CDR3 region is CASSPQGLGNEQFF. The CDR3 coding sequence is TGTGCCAGCAGCCCTCAGGGGCTAGGCAATGAGCAGTTCTTC. The chain combines TRBV7-8 with TRBJ2-1; tentative D call: TRBD1 (6 bases). The CDR3 sequence is 14 residues long. Germline CDR1 is SGHVS and CDR2 is FQNEAQ. V shed 5 bases and J shed 6 bases, with 14 bases lying between them.

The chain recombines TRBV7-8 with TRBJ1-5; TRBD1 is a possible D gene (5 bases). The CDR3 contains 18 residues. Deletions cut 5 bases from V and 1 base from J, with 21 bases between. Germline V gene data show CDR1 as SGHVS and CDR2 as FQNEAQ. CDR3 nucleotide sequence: TGTGCCAGCAGCCCCGAGGCAAGGGGCCCGCAAAGCAATCAGCCCCAGCATTTT. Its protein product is CASSPEARGPQSNQPQHF.

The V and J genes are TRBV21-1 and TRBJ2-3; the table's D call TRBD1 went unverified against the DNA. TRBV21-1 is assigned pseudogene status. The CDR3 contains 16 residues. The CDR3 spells CASSNPGQGFLGKQYF. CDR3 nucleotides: TGTGCCAGCAGCAATCCGGGACAGGGGTTTTTAGGGAAGCAGTATTTT.

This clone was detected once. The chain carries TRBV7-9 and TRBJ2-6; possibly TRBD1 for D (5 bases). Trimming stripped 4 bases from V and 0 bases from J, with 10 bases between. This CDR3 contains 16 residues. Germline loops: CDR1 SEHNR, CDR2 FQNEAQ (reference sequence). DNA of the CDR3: TGTGCCAGCAGCTCCGACAGCTACTCTGGGGCCAACGTCCTGACTTTC. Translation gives CASSSDSYSGANVLTF. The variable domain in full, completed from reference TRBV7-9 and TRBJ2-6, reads DTGVSQNPRHKITKRGQNVTFRCDPISEHNRLYWYRQTLGQGPEFLTYFQNEAQLEKSRLLSDRFSAERPKGSFSTLEIQRTEQGDSAMYLCASSSDSYSGANVLTFGAGSRLTVL.

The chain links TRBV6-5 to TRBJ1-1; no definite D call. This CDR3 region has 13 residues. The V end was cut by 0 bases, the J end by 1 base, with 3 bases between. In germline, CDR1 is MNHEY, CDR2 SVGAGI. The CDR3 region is CASSYSRNTEAFF. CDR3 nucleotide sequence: TGTGCCAGCAGTTACTCCCGGAACACTGAAGCTTTCTTT.

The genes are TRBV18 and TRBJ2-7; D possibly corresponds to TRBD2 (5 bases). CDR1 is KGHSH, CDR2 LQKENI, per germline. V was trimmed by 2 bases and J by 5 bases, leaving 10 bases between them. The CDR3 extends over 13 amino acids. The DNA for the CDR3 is TGTGCCAGCTCACCATCGGGGATCGACGAGCAGTACTTC. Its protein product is CASSPSGIDEQYF.

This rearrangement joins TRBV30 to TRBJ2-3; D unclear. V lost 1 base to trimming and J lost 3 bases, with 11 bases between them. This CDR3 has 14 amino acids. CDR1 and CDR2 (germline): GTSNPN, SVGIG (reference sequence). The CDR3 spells CAWSGAPRTDTQYF. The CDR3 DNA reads TGTGCCTGGAGTGGGGCTCCGCGAACAGATACGCAGTATTTT.

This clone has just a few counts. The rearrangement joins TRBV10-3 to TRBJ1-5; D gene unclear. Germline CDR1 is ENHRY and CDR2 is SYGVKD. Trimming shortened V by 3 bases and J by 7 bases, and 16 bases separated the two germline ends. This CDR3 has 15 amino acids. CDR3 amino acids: CAISEVDGRGQPQHF. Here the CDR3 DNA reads TGTGCCATCAGTGAAGTGGACGGCCGCGGGCAGCCCCAGCATTTT.

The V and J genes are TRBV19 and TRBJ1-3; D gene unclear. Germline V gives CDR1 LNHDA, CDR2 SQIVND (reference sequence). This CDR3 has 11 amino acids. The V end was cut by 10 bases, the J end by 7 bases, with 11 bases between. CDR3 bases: TGTGCCACTACGGGGTGGAACACCATATATTTT. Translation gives CATTGWNTIYF. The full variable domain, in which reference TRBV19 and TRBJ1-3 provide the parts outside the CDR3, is DGGITQSPKYLFRKEGQNVTLSCEQNLNHDAMYWYRQDPGQGLRLIYYSQIVNDFQKGDIAEGYSVSREKKESFPLTVTSAQKNPTAFYLCATTGWNTIYFGEGSWLTVV.

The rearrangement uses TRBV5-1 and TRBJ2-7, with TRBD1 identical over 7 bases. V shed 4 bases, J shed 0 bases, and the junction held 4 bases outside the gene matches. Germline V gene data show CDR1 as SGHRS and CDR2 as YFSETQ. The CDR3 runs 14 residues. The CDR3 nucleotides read TGCGCCAGCAGCCCAAGACAGGGCTCCTACGAGCAGTACTTC. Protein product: CASSPRQGSYEQYF.

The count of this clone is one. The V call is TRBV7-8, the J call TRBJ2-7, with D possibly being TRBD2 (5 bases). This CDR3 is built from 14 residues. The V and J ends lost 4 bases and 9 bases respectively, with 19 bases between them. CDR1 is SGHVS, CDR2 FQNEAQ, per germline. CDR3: CASSSRTLILRQYF. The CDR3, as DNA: TGTGCCAGCAGCTCCCGGACTCTAATTCTAAGGCAGTACTTC.

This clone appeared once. For the CDR3, the DNA is TGTGCCAGCTCACCAGTAGCAGATAACTATGGCTACACCTTC. Translating gives CASSPVADNYGYTF. V usage is TRBV18 and J usage is TRBJ1-2; no firm D call. Trimming cost V 2 bases and J 1 base, with 8 bases left between them. The germline gives CDR1 KGHSH, CDR2 LQKENI. This CDR3 contains 14 residues.

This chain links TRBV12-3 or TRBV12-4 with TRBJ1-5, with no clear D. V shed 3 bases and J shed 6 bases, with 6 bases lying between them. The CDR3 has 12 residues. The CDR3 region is CASSFEGQPQHF. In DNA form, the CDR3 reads TGTGCCAGCAGTTTTGAGGGTCAGCCCCAGCATTTT.

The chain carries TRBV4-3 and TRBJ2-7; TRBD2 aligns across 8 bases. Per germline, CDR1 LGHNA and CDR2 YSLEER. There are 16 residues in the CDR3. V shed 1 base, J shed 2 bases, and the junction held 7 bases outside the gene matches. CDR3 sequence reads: CASSQVSGSGAYEQYF. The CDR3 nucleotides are TGCGCCAGCAGCCAAGTTTCGGGTAGCGGGGCCTACGAGCAGTACTTC.

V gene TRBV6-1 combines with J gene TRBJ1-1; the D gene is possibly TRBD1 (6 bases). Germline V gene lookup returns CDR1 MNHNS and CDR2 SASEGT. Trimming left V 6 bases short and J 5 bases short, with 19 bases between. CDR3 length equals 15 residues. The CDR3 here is CASSVTGRLGTEAFF. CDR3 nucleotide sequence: TGTGCCAGCAGCGTCACAGGGAGATTGGGGACTGAAGCTTTCTTT.

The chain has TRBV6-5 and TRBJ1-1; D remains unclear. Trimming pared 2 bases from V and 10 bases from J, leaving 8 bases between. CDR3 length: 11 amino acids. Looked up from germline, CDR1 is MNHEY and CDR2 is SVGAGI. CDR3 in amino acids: CASSYGGTAFF. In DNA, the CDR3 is TGTGCCAGCAGTTACGGCGGAACAGCTTTCTTT.

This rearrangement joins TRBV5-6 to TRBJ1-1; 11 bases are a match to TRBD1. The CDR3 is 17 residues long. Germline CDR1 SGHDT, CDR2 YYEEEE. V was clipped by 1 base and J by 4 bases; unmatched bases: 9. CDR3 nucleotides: TGTGCCAGCAGCTTGAATATTTGGGGGACAGGGGGCACTGAAGCTTTCTTT. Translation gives CASSLNIWGTGGTEAFF.

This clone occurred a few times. The CDR3 reads CASSLVRGENSPLHF. In DNA, the CDR3 is TGTGCCAGCAGCTTAGTCAGGGGGGAGAATTCACCCCTCCACTTT. V and J are TRBV11-2 and TRBJ1-6, with 7 positions matching TRBD1. Germline V gene data show CDR1 as SGHAT and CDR2 as FQNNGV. V was pared by 1 base and J by 7 bases, with 4 bases of the junction left unmatched. The CDR3 is made up of 15 amino acids.

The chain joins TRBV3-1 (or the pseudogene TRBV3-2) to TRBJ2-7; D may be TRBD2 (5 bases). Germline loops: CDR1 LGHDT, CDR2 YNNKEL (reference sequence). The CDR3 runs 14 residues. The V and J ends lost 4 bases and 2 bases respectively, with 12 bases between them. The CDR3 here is CASSPARVPYEQYF. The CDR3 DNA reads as TGTGCCAGCAGCCCGGCGAGGGTGCCCTACGAGCAGTACTTC.

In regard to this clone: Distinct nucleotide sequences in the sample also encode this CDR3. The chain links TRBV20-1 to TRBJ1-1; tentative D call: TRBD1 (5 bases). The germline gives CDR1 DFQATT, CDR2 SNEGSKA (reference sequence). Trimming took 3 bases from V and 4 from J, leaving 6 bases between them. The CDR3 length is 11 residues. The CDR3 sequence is CSARGGTEAFF. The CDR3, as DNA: TGCAGTGCTAGGGGGGGCACTGAAGCTTTCTTT.

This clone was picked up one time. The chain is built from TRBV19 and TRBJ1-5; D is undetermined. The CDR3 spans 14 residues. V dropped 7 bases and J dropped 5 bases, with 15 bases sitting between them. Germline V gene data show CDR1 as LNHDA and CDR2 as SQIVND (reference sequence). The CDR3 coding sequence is TGTGCCAGTATGCAGGAGGAGAGGGATCAGCCCCAGCATTTT. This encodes CASMQEERDQPQHF.

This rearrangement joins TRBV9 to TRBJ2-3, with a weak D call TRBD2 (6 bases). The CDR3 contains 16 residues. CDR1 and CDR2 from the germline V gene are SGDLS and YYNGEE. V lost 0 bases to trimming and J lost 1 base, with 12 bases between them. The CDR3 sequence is CASSVVEVAGTDTQYF. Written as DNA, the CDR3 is TGTGCCAGCAGCGTAGTGGAGGTAGCGGGCACAGATACGCAGTATTTT.

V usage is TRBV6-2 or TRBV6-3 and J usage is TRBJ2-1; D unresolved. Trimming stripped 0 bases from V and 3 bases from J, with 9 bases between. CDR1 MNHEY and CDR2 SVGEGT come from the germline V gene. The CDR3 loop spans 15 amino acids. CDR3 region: CASSYSRSVYNEQFF. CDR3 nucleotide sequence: TGTGCCAGCAGTTACTCGCGGTCCGTCTACAATGAGCAGTTCTTC.

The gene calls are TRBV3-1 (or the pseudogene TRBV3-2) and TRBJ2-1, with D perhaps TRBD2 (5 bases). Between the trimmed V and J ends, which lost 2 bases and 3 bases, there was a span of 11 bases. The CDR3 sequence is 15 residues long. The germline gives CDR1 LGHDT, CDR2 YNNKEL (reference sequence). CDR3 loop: CASSQPAGFYNEQFF. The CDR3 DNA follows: TGTGCCAGCAGCCAACCGGCGGGCTTCTACAATGAGCAGTTCTTC.

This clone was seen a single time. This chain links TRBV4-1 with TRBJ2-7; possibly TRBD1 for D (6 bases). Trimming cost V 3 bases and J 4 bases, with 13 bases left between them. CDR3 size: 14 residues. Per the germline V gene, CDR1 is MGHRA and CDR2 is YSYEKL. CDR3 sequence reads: CASSHGTYLYEQYF. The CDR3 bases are TGCGCCAGCAGCCACGGGACATACTTATACGAGCAGTACTTC.